Many counts were recorded for the clone carrying this TCR beta chain. J gave up 8 bases and V 3 bases, and 13 bases lay outside the gene matches. Looked up from germline, CDR1 is DFQATT and CDR2 is SNEGSKA (reference sequence). The CDR3 contains 15 residues. This sample is drawn from a study of T cells in Graves' hyperthyroidism and ophthalmopathy. TCR beta CDR3 sequences were amplified from RNA transcripts. First-round RT-PCR targeting the TCR CDR3 was performed with the HTBI primer set. TCRdb recomputed calls from the multiplex PCR reads with MiXCR, one row per CDR3 protein. The sample holds about 290,000 distinct CDR3 sequences, 15% to 20% seen once.

This clonotype was sampled from a woman in her sixties or seventies with Graves' ophthalmopathy. This chain joins TRBV20-1 and TRBJ2-1; 7 bases agree with TRBD2. Sequencing was done on a sample of blood. The chain's CDR3 is CSASSMAGVGHEQFF. The DNA of the CDR3 is TGCAGTGCTAGTTCGATGGCGGGAGTTGGGCATGAGCAGTTCTTC.